The clone carrying this T cell receptor (beta chain) was picked up many times. The entry originates in a study of regulatory T cells in long-lasting Graves disease. Time point of the sample: newly diagnosed GD, antithyroid drugs for less than 3 months. There was RNA extracted from PBMCs, and the TCR library was made from it. Building the TCR beta libraries relied on iRepertoire HTBI primers, and CDR3 regions underwent Arm-PCR. TCRdb itself ran the multiplex PCR reads through MiXCR, one entry per CDR3 protein. The repertoire includes about 610,000 distinct CDR3 sequences, about 16% of them detected once, and more than 10% sits in the top ten. The V gene's germline CDR1 is MNHNS and CDR2 SASEGT. Trimming took 6 bases from V and 2 from J; bases not matched to a gene: 6. This CDR3 spans 14 amino acids. These data also formed part of another study, on T cells in Graves' hyperthyroidism and ophthalmopathy.

The sample consisted of peripheral blood mononuclear cells (PBMCs), taken at new diagnosis, from a patient treated with antithyroid drugs. The chain is built from TRBV6-1 and TRBJ1-1; 7 positions agree with TRBD1. This sequence was found in a man between 18 and 29 years old with Graves disease. CDR3 bases: TGTGCCAGCAGGATACAGGGGAGTAACACTGAAGCTTTCTTT. Protein: CASRIQGSNTEAFF.